The clone carrying this T cell receptor (beta chain) was seen at least ten times. Antigen unknown. This record belongs to a study of breast tumors, draining lymph nodes, adjacent tissues. Breast cancer patients provided tissue from their axillary draining lymph nodes. Trimming took 6 bases from V and 7 from J; bases not matched to a gene: 12. Germline lookup yields CDR1 WSHSY and CDR2 SAAADI. The CDR3 sequence is 15 residues long. TCRdb passed the multiplex PCR reads through MiXCR, listing each CDR3 protein once. The sample records 80,000 to 130,000 distinct CDR3 sequences, about 20% being singletons. General study results and limits: Tumor TCR diversity was below lymph nodes but above nontumor tissue. Tumor T cell lymph node origin was a supported hypothesis, not proven. Luminal-like breast cancer showed significantly greater tumor-nontumor repertoire similarity than basal-like breast cancer did.

The sequencing sample was made of axillary lymph node tissue. V is TRBV10-2 and J is TRBJ1-2; 9 nucleotides match TRBD1. The TCR sequence derives from a female donor with breast cancer. Some clones in this sample may be carry-over from other donors' samples. In DNA form, the CDR3 reads TGCGCCAGCAGATCCGGGACAGGGACTGTCCTTGGCTACACCTTC. Its protein product is CASRSGTGTVLGYTF.